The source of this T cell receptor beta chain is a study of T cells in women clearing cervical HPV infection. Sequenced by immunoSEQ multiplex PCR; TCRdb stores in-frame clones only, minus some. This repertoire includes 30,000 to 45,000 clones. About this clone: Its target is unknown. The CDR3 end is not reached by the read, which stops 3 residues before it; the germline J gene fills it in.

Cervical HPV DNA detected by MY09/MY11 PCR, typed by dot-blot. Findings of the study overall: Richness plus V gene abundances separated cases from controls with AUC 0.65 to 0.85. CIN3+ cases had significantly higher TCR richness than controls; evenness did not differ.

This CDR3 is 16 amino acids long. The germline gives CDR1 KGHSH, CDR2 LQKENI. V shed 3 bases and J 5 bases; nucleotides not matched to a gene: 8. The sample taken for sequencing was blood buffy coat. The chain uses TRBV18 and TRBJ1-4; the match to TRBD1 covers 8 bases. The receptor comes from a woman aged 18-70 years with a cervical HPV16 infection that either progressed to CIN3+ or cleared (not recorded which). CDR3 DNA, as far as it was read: TGTGCCAGCTCACCTACTACGACAGGGGCAAATGAAAAA. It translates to CASSPTTTGANEK. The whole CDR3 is CASSPTTTGANEKLFF.